This T cell receptor (beta chain) was identified during a study of metastatic and nonmetastatic thyroid tumors. The wider study: Comparative analysis of repertoires was undertaken across blood and tumor or nodule tissue obtained from malignant and benign thyroid patients.

All patients were treatment-naive before thyroid surgery. Overall study results and limits: Reports indicated that malignant thyroid tumors showed significantly higher TCR beta diversity than benign nodules did, in blood and tumor.

With MiXCR, TCRdb called clones anew from the PCR reads. The repertoire holds fewer than 35,000 clones, with over 14% as singletons. Germline-derived CDR1 and CDR2 are MNHNS and SASEGT. The CDR3 has 15 residues. Trimming took 2 bases from V and 2 from J, leaving 13 bases between them. This clone turned up a few times. The antigen is undetermined. The rearrangement joins TRBV6-1 to TRBJ2-7; D perhaps matches TRBD2 (5 bases). This sequence was found in a male donor with papillary thyroid cancer or a benign thyroid nodule (not recorded which). Some clones in this sample may be carry-over from other donors' samples. Sequencing input: blood. The CDR3 spells CASSEFYTGTYEQYF. CDR3 DNA: TGTGCCAGCAGTGAATTTTATACCGGGACCTACGAGCAGTACTTC.